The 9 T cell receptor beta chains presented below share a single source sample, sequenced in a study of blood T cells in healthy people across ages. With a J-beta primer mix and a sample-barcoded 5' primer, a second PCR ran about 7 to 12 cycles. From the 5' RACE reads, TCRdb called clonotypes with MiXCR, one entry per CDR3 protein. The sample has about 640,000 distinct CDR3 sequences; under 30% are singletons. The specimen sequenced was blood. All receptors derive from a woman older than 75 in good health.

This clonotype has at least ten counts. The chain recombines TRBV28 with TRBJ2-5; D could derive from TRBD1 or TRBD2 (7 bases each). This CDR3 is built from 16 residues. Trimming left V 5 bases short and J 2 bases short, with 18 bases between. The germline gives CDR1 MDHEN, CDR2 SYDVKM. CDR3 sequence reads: CASSQPQGGLQETQYF. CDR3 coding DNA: TGTGCCAGCAGTCAACCTCAGGGGGGGCTTCAAGAGACCCAGTACTTC.

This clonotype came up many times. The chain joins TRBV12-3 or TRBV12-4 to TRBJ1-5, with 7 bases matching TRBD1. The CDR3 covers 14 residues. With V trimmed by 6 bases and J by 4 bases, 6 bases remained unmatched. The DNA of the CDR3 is TGTGCCAGCAGCGGGACAGCGAGGAATCAGCCCCAGCATTTT. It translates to CASSGTARNQPQHF.

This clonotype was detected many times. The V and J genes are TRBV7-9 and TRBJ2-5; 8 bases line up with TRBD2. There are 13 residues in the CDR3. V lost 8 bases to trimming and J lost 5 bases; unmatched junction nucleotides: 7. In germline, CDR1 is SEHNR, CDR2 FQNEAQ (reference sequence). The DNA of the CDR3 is TGTGCCAGCTCACCCGGGGGGGTGGAGACCCAGTACTTC. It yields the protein CASSPGGVETQYF.

CDR3 protein: CASSFKSETQYF. The CDR3 bases are TGTGCCAGCAGCTTTAAATCGGAGACCCAGTACTTC. The V gene is TRBV7-2, the J gene TRBJ2-5; D not certain. The V and J ends lost 3 bases and 5 bases respectively, with 7 bases between them. This CDR3 has 12 amino acids. The V gene's germline CDR1 is SGHTA and CDR2 FQGNSA.

CDR3 in amino acids: CSARDRVRSSYEQYF. CDR3 bases: TGCAGTGCTAGAGATCGGGTGCGGAGCTCCTACGAGCAGTACTTC. The V and J genes are TRBV20-1 and TRBJ2-7; D is unresolved. CDR1 and CDR2 (germline): DFQATT, SNEGSKA (reference sequence). The CDR3 runs to 15 residues. The ends were cut back, 0 bases at V and 0 bases at J, with 12 bases in the middle.

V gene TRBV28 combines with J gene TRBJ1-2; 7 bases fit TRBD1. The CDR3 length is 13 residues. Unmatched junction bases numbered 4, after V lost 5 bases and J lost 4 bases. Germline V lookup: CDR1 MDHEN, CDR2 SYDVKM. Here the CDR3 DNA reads TGTGCCAGCAGTGCCAGACAGGGCTATGGCTACACCTTC. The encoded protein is CASSARQGYGYTF.

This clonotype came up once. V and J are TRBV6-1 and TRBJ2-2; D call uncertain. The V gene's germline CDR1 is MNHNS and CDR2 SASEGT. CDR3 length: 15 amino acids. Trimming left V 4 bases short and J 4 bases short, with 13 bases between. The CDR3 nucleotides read TGTGCCAGCAGTGTGCCAGCCCGGAGCACCGGGGAGCTGTTTTTT. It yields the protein CASSVPARSTGELFF.

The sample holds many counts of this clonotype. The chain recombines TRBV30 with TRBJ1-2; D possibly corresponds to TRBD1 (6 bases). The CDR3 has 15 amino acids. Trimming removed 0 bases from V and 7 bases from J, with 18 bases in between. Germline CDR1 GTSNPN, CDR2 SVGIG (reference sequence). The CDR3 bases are TGTGCCTGGAGTGTACGGGCTTCCAGGGGAGGTGGCTACACCTTC. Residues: CAWSVRASRGGGYTF.

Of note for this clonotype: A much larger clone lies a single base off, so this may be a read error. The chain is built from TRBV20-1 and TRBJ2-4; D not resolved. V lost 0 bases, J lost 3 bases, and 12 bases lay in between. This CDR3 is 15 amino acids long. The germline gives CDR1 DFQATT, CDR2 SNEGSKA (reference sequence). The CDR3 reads CSARDPLGVKNIQYF. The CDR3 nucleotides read TGCAGTGCTAGAGATCCTCTTGGGGTCAAAAACATTCAGTACTTC.